This TCR beta chain was found in a study of blood T cell repertoires in COVID-19. Per germline, CDR1 LNHDA and CDR2 SQIVND (reference sequence). CDR3 length equals 16 residues. V shed 5 bases, J shed 3 bases, and the junction held 6 bases outside the gene matches. Profiled with immunoSEQ multiplex PCR; TCRdb holds only in-frame clones, not every one. The table has almost 350,000 clones, 88% seen once; the top ten hold under 1.2%. Recruitment covered roughly 22 US areas and drew participants whose ages spanned roughly 18 to 89 years. This clone turned up a few times. The TCR comes from a woman in her 30s who had been exposed to COVID-19. The V gene is TRBV19, the J gene TRBJ1-6, with TRBD1 matching 8 bases. The specimen sequenced was PBMCs or T cells enriched from blood (not recorded which). The CDR3 nucleotides read TGTGCCAGTAGTGCACGACAGGGGAACTATAATTCACCCCTCCACTTT. Its protein product is CASSARQGNYNSPLHF.